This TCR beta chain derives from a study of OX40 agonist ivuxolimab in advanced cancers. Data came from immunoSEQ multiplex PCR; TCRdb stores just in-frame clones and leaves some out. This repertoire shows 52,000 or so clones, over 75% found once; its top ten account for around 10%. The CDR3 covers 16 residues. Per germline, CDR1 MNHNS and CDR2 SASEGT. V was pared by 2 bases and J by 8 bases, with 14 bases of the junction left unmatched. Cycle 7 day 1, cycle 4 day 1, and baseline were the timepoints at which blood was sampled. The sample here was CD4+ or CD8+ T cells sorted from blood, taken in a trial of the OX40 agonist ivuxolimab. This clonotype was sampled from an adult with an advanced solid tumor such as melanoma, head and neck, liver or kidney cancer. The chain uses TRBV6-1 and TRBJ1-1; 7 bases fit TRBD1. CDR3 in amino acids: CASSEIEYEGASEAFF. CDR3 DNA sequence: TGTGCCAGCAGTGAAATTGAGTACGAGGGGGCCTCCGAAGCTTTCTTT.